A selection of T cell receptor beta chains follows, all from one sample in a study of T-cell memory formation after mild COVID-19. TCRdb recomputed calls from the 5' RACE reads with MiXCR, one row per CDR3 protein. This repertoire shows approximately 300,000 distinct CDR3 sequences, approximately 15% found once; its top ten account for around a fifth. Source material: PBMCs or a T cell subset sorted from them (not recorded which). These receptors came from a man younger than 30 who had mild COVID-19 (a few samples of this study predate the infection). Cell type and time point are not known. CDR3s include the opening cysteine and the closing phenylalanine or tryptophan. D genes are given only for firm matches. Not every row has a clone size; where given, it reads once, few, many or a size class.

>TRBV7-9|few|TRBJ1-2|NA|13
TGTGCCAGCAGGCGAGACGACTGGGATGGCTACACCTTC
CASRRDDWDGYTF
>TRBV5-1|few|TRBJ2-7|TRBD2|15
TGCGCCAGCAGCTTCGCTAGCGGGGTAACCTACGAGCAGTACTTC
CASSFASGVTYEQYF
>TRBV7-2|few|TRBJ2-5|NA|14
TGTGCCAGCAGCCTACCGCCGTACCAAGAGACCCAGTACTTC
CASSLPPYQETQYF
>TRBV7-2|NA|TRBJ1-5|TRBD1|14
TGTGCCAGCAGATCAGGACAGGACGGACAGCCCCAGCATTTT
CASRSGQDGQPQHF
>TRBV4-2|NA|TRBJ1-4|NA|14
TGTGCCAGCAGCCAAGATAGTCAACAGCAAAAACTGTTTTTT
CASSQDSQQQKLFF
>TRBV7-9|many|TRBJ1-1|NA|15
TGTGCCAGCAGCTCCGGAGGCTCCCGGAACACTGAAGCTTTCTTT
CASSSGGSRNTEAFF
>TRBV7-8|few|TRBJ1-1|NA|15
TGTGCCAGCAGCTTGAGGACCCTGATGAACACTGAAGCTTTCTTT
CASSLRTLMNTEAFF
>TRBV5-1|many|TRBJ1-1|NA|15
TGCGCCAGCAGCTCTGACACCGGTATGAACACTGAAGCTTTCTTT
CASSSDTGMNTEAFF
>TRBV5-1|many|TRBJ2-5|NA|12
TGCGCCAGCAGCTTGGGCCAAGAGACCCAGTACTTC
CASSLGQETQYF
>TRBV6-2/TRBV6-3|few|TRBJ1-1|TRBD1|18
TGTGCCAGCAGTTACTCAACGAACCAACAGGGGGTGAACACTGAAGCTTTCTTT
CASSYSTNQQGVNTEAFF
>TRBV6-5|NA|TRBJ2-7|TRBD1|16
TGTGCCAGCAGTTACTCTTCCCGGGGACAGGCCTACGAGCAGTACTTC
CASSYSSRGQAYEQYF
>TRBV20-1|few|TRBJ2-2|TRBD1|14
TGCAGTGCTAGAGAAGGACAGGACAGCGGGGAGCTGTTTTTT
CSAREGQDSGELFF
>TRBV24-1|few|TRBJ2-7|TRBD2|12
TGTGCCACCAGTGATTCGGGGGGGGAGCAGTACTTC
CATSDSGGEQYF
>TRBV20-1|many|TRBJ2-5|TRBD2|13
TGCAGTGCTAGCGGGGGGGTTGAAGAGACCCAGTACTTC
CSASGGVEETQYF
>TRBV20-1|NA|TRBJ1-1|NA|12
TGCAGTGCTCCAGGGCTAGGGGCCGAAGCTTTCTTT
CSAPGLGAEAFF
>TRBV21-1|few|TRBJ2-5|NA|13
TGTGCCAGCAGCTCCCGGAGAGCAGAGACCCAGTACTTC
CASSSRRAETQYF
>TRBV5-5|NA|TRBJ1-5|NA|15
TGTGCCAGCAGCTCGTTCTCACTAAGCAATCAGCCCCAGCATTTT
CASSSFSLSNQPQHF
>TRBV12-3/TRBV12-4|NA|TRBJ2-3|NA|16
TGTGCCAGCAGTGGAGACTGGGACCCTAGCACAGATACGCAGTATTTT
CASSGDWDPSTDTQYF
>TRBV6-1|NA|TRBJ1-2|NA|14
TGTGCCAGCAGTAGCCAGGGCAGCTACTATGGCTACACCTTC
CASSSQGSYYGYTF
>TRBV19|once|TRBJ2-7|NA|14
TGTGCCAGTAGTATGGGGGCAGCGATCTACGAGCAGTACTTC
CASSMGAAIYEQYF
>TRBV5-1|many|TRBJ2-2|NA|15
TGCGCCAGCAGCTTGGTCAGGGGTGGAACCGGGGAGCTGTTTTTT
CASSLVRGGTGELFF
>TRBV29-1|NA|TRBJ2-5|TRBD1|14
TGCAGCGTTGAATCCCGGGACAGGGGCGAGACCCAGTACTTC
CSVESRDRGETQYF
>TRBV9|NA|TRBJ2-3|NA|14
TGTGCCAGCAGCGTAGACCCCGATTCTGATACGCAGTATTTT
CASSVDPDSDTQYF
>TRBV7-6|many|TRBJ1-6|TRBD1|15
TGTGCCAGCAGCTCGGGACAGGGGAAAATCTCACCCCTCCACTTT
CASSSGQGKISPLHF
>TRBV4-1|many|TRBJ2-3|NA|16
TGCGCCAGCAGCCAAGAGTCACTACCAAGCACAGATACGCAGTATTTT
CASSQESLPSTDTQYF